A selection of T cell receptor beta chains follows, all from one sample in a study of T cells in localized non-small cell lung cancer. The protocol was immunoSEQ multiplex PCR, while the TCRdb copy is restricted to in-frame clones and leaves out a portion. The sample lists some 16,000 clones, around 89% occurring once. The starting material was peripheral blood, obtained before any cancer treatment. The receptors derive from a male donor aged 60 or over with stage II squamous cell lung carcinoma. CDR3s include the opening cysteine and the closing phenylalanine or tryptophan. The D gene is left open where the match is weak.

j_call: TRBJ1-3; v_call: TRBV5-1; d_call: -; cdr3_aa: CASSSGQSSGNTIYF; cdr3_nt: TGCGCCAGCAGCTCAGGACAGAGCTCTGGAAACACCATATATTTT
j_call: TRBJ1-3; v_call: TRBV6-1; d_call: -; cdr3_aa: CASRTTGGGNTIYF; cdr3_nt: TGTGCCAGCAGGACCACGGGGGGGGGAAACACCATATATTTT
j_call: TRBJ2-3; v_call: TRBV29-1; d_call: TRBD1; cdr3_aa: CSVGTGETDTQYF; cdr3_nt: TGCAGCGTAGGGACAGGGGAAACAGATACGCAGTATTTT
j_call: TRBJ2-1; v_call: TRBV5-1; d_call: TRBD2; cdr3_aa: CASSLAAGGPYNEQFF; cdr3_nt: TGCGCCAGCAGCTTGGCAGCGGGAGGACCTTACAATGAGCAGTTCTTC
j_call: TRBJ2-7; v_call: TRBV28; d_call: TRBD1; cdr3_aa: CASSFGDRGREQYF; cdr3_nt: TGTGCCAGCAGTTTCGGGGACAGGGGTCGCGAGCAGTACTTC
j_call: TRBJ2-5; v_call: TRBV18; d_call: -; cdr3_aa: CASSPGGGSETQYF; cdr3_nt: TGTGCCAGCTCACCGGGCGGGGGCTCCGAGACCCAGTACTTC
j_call: TRBJ2-5; v_call: TRBV18; d_call: TRBD1; cdr3_aa: CASSLQGALSETQYF; cdr3_nt: TGTGCCAGCTCCCTACAGGGGGCCCTCTCAGAGACCCAGTACTTC
j_call: TRBJ1-1; v_call: TRBV30; d_call: -; cdr3_aa: CAWGPRGGRTEAFF; cdr3_nt: TGTGCCTGGGGTCCCAGAGGGGGGAGGACTGAAGCTTTCTTT
j_call: TRBJ1-1; v_call: TRBV19; d_call: -; cdr3_aa: CASTRELNTEAFF; cdr3_nt: TGTGCCAGTACCCGGGAGTTGAACACTGAAGCTTTCTTT
j_call: TRBJ2-3; v_call: TRBV4-1; d_call: TRBD2; cdr3_aa: CASSQEGLAGGTDTQYF; cdr3_nt: TGCGCCAGCAGCCAAGAGGGACTAGCGGGAGGCACAGATACGCAGTATTTT
j_call: TRBJ1-2; v_call: TRBV30; d_call: -; cdr3_aa: CATPYPANYGYTF; cdr3_nt: TGTGCCACACCCTATCCCGCCAACTATGGCTACACCTTC